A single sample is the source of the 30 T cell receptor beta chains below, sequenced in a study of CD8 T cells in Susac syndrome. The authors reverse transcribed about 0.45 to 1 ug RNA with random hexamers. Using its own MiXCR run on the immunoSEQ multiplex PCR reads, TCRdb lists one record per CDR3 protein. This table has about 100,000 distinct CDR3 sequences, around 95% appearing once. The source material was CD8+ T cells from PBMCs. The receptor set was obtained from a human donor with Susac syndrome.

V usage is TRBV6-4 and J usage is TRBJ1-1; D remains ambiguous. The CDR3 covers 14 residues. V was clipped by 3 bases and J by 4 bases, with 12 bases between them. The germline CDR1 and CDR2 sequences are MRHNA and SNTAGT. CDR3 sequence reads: CASSESTDLTEAFF. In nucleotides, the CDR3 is TGTGCCAGCAGTGAGTCGACGGACCTCACTGAAGCTTTCTTT.

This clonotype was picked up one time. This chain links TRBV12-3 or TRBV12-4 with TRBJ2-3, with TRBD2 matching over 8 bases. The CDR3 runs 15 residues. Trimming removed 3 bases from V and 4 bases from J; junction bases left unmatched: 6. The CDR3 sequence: CASSFAGLDPDTQYF. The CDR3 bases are TGTGCCAGCAGTTTTGCGGGACTAGACCCAGATACGCAGTATTTT.

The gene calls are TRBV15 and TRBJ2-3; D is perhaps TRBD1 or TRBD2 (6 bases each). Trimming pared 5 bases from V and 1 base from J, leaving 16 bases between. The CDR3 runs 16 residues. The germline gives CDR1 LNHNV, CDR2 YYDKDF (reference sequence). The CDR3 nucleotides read TGTGCCACCAGCTTTCGTGGGGGGCGGGGCACAGATACGCAGTATTTT. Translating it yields CATSFRGGRGTDTQYF. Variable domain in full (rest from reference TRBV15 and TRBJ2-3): DAMVIQNPRYQVTQFGKPVTLSCSQTLNHNVMYWYQQKSSQAPKLLFHYYDKDFNNEADTPDNFQSRRPNTSFCFLDIRSPGLGDTAMYLCATSFRGGRGTDTQYFGPGTRLTVL.

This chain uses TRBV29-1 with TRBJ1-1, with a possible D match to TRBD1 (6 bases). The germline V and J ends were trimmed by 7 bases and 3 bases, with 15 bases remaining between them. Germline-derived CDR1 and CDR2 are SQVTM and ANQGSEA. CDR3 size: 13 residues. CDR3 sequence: CSGNIQGDTEAFF. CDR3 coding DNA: TGCAGCGGTAATATACAGGGTGACACTGAAGCTTTCTTT.

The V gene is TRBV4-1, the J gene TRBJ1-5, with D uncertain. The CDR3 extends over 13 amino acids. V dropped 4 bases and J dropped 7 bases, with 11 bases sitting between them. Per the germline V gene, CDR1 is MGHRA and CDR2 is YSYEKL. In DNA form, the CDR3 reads TGCGCCAGCAGCCCCTCGGGAGGACAGCCCCAGCATTTT. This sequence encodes CASSPSGGQPQHF.

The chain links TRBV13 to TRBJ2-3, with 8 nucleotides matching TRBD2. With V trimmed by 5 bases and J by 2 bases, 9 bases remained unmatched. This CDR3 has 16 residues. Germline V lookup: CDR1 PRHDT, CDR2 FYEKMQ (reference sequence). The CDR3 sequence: CASSPSGTRLTDTQYF. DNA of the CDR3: TGTGCCAGCAGCCCGTCAGGGACTAGACTCACAGATACGCAGTATTTT.

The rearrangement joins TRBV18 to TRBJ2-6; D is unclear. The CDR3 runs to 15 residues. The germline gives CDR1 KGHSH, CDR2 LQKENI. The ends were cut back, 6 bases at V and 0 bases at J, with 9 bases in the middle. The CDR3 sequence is CASSPTLSGANVLTF. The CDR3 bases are TGTGCCAGCTCCCCGACCCTCTCTGGGGCCAACGTCCTGACTTTC.

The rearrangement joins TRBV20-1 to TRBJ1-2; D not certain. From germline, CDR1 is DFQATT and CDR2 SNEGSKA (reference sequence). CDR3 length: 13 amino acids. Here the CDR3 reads CSSDYHTNYGYTF. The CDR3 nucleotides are TGCAGCAGCGACTATCATACTAACTATGGCTACACCTTC.

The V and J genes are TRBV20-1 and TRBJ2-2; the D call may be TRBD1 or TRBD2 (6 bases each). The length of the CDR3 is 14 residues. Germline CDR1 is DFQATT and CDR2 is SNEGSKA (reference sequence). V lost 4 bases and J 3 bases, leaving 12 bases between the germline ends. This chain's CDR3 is CSAKGGVDTGELFF. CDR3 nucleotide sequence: TGCAGTGCTAAGGGGGGAGTTGACACCGGGGAGCTGTTTTTT.

CDR3 region: CSVVTGAYEQYF. In DNA form, the CDR3 reads TGCAGCGTTGTAACGGGGGCCTACGAGCAGTACTTC. The rearrangement joins TRBV29-1 to TRBJ2-7; D is possibly TRBD2 (6 bases). Germline CDR1 reads SQVTM; CDR2 reads ANQGSEA. CDR3 length: 12 residues. The V gene lost 4 bases and the J gene lost 2 bases, with 9 bases spanning the gap.

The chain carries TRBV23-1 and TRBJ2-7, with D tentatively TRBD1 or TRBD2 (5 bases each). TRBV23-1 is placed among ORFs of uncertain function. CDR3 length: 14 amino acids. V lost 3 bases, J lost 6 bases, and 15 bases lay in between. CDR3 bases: TGCGCCAGCAGTCAGACCGGGACGGCACGCGAGCAGTACTTC. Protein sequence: CASSQTGTAREQYF.

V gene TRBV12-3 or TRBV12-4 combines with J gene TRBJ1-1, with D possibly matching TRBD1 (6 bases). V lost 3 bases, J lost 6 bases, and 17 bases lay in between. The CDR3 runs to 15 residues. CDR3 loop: CASSFARGAPAEAFF. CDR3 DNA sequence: TGTGCCAGCAGTTTCGCCCGGGGGGCGCCGGCTGAAGCTTTCTTT.

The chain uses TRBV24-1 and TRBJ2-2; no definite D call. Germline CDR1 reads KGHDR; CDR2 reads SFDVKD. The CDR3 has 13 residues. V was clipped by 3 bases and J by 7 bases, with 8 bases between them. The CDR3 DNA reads TGTGCCACCAGTGATCGGGTCCTCGGGGAGCTGTTTTTT. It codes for CATSDRVLGELFF.

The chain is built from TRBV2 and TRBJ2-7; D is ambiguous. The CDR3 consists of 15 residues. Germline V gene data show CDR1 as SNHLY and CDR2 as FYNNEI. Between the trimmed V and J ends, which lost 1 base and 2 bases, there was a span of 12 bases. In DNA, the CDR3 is TGTGCCAGCAGTGAAGAGGAAGGGTCCCCCTACGAGCAGTACTTC. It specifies CASSEEEGSPYEQYF. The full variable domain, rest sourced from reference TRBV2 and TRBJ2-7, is EPEVTQTPSHQVTQMGQEVILRCVPISNHLYFYWYRQILGQKVEFLVSFYNNEISEKSEIFDDQFSVERPDGSNFTLKIRSTKLEDSAMYFCASSEEEGSPYEQYFGPGTRLTVT.

DNA of the CDR3: TGCAGCGTTGGACTAGCGAGGACGAACAATGAGCAGTTCTTC. Amino acid sequence: CSVGLARTNNEQFF. The chain carries TRBV29-1 and TRBJ2-1; 8 bases agree with TRBD2. J was trimmed by 5 bases and V by 4 bases; bases with no gene match: 7. Germline lookup yields CDR1 SQVTM and CDR2 ANQGSEA. This CDR3 has 14 residues.

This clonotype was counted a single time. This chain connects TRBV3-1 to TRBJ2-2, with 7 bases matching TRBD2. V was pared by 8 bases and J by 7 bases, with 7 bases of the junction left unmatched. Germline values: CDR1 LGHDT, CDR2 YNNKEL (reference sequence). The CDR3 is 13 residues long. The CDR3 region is CASGTSVGGELFF. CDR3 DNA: TGTGCCAGCGGAACTAGCGTCGGCGGGGAGCTGTTTTTT. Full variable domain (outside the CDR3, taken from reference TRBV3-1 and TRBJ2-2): DTAVSQTPKYLVTQMGNDKSIKCEQNLGHDTMYWYKQDSKKFLKIMFSYNNKELIINETVPNRFSPKSPDKAHLNLHINSLELGDSAVYFCASGTSVGGELFFGEGSRLTVL.

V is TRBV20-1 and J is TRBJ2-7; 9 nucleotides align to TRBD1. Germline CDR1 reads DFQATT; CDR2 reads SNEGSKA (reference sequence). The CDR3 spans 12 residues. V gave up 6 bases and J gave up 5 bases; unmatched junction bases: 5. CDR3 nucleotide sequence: TGCAGTGCGGGGACAGGGATCGACGAGCAGTACTTC. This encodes CSAGTGIDEQYF.

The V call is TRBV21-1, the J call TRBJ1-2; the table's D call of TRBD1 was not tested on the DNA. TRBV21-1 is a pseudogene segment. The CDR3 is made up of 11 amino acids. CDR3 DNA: TGTGCCAGCAGGGACAGGGACGGCTACACCTTC. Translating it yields CASRDRDGYTF.

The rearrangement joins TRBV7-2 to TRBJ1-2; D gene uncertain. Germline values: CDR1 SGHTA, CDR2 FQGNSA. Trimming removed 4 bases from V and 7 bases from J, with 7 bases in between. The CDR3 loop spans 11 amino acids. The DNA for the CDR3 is TGTGCCAGCAGCTCATGGGGTGGCTACACCTTC. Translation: CASSSWGGYTF.

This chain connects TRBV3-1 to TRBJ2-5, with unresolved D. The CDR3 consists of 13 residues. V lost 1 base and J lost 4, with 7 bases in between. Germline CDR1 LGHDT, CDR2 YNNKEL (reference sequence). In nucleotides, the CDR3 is TGTGCCAGCAGCCAAGGGACCCGAGAGACCCAGTACTTC. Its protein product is CASSQGTRETQYF.

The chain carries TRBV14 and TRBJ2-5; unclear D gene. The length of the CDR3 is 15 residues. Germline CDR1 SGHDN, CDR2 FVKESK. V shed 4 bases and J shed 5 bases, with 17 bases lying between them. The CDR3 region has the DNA TGTGCCAGCAGCCCCCGACATGCAGGAGTGGAGACCCAGTACTTC. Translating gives CASSPRHAGVETQYF.

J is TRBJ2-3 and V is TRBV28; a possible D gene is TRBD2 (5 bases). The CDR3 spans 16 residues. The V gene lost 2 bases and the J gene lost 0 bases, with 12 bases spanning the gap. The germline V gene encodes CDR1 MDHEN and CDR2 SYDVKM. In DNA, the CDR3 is TGTGCCAGCAGTTTAGCCCAGGTAGCGAGCACAGATACGCAGTATTTT. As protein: CASSLAQVASTDTQYF. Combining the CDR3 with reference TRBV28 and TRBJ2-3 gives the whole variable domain DVKVTQSSRYLVKRTGEKVFLECVQDMDHENMFWYRQDPGLGLRLIYFSYDVKMKEKGDIPEGYSVSREKKERFSLILESASTNQTSMYLCASSLAQVASTDTQYFGPGTRLTVL.

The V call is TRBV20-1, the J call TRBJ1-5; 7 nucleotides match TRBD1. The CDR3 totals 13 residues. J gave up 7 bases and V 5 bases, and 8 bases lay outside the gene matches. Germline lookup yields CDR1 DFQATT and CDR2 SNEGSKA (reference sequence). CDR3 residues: CSARTGDGQPQHF. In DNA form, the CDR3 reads TGCAGTGCTCGCACAGGGGATGGGCAGCCCCAGCATTTT.

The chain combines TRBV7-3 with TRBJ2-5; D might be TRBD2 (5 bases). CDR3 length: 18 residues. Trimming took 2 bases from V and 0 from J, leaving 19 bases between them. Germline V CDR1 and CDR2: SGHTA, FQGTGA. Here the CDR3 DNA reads TGTGCCAGCAGCTTAGGTGGAGTAGGAGAGGACTACCAAGAGACCCAGTACTTC. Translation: CASSLGGVGEDYQETQYF. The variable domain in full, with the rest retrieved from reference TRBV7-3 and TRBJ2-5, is GAGVSQTPSNKVTEKGKYVELRCDPISGHTALYWYRQSLGQGPEFLIYFQGTGAADDSGLPNDRFFAVRPEGSVSTLKIQRTERGDSAVYLCASSLGGVGEDYQETQYFGPGTRLLVL.

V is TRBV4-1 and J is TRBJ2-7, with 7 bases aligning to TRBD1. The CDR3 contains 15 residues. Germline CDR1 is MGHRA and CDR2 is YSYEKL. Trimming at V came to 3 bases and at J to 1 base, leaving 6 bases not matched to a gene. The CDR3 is CASSQGDSSSYEQYF. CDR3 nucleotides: TGCGCCAGCAGCCAGGGGGACAGCTCTTCCTACGAGCAGTACTTC.

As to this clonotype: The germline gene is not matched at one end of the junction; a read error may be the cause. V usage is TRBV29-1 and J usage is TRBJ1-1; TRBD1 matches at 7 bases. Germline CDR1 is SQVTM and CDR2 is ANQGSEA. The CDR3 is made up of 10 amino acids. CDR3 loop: CSVEGGAAFF. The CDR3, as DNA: TGCAGCGTCGAAGGGGGCGCCGCTTTCTTT.

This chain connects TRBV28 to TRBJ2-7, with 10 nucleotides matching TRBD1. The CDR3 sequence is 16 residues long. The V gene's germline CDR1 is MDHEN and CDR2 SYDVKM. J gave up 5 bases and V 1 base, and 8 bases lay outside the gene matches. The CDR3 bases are TGTGCCAGCAGTTTATCGATCTCCGGGACAGGGGACGAGCAGTACTTC. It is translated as CASSLSISGTGDEQYF.

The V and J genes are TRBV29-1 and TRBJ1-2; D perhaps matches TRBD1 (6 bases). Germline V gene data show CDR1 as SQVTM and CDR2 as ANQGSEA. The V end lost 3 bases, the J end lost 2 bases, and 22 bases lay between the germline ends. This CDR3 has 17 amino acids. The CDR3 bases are TGCAGCGTTGATGGGGGCAGGGAAACTTGGCGGAACTATGGCTACACCTTC. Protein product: CSVDGGRETWRNYGYTF.

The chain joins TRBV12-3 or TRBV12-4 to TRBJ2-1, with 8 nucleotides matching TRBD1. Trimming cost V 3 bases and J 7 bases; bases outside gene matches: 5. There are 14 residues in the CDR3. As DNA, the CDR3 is TGTGCCAGCAGTTTTCAGGGGGCCATTAATGAGCAGTTCTTC. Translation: CASSFQGAINEQFF.

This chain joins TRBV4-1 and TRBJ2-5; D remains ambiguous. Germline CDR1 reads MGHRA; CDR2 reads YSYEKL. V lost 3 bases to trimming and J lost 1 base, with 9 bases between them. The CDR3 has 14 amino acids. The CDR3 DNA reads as TGCGCCAGCAGCCAGCGGACGTCCCAAGAGACCCAGTACTTC. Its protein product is CASSQRTSQETQYF.